These 9 T cell receptor beta chains were sequenced from one sample in a study of breast tumors, draining lymph nodes, adjacent tissues. The lymph nodes were axillary draining lymph nodes from breast cancer patients. Using its own MiXCR run on the multiplex PCR reads, TCRdb lists one record per CDR3 protein. The table lists over 150,000 distinct CDR3 sequences, 30% to 35% of them singletons. Sequencing was carried out using axillary lymph node tissue. Source of these receptors: a female donor with breast cancer. Some clones in this sample may be carry-over from other donors' samples.

Regarding this clonotype: This may stem from a read error, because a much larger clone lies one nucleotide away. This rearrangement joins TRBV12-3 or TRBV12-4 to TRBJ1-5; a weak D match, TRBD1 (5 bases). Trimming removed 7 bases at V and 3 bases at J, with 13 bases between. This CDR3 spans 14 amino acids. In DNA, the CDR3 is TGTGCCAGCAAGAGCGCAGGGCACAATCAGCCCCAGCATTTT. It codes for CASKSAGHNQPQHF.

The CDR3 spells CASNRQGTDYEQFF. CDR3 bases: TGTGCCAGCAATAGACAGGGTACAGACTATGAGCAGTTCTTC. The rearrangement joins TRBV2 to TRBJ2-1; TRBD1 aligns across 7 bases. The CDR3 consists of 14 residues. Germline assignment: CDR1 SNHLY and CDR2 FYNNEI. J lost 8 bases, V lost 7 bases, and 11 bases had no gene match.

This clonotype has at least ten counts. The chain couples TRBV7-9 to TRBJ2-7; D unclear. Germline CDR1 reads SEHNR; CDR2 reads FQNEAQ (reference sequence). CDR3 size: 12 residues. The germline V and J ends were trimmed by 4 bases and 6 bases, with 10 bases remaining between them. In DNA, the CDR3 is TGTGCCAGCAGCTCCCCAAGAGTCGAGCAGTACTTC. Translating it yields CASSSPRVEQYF.

Notes on this clonotype: A read error is possible here, since a much larger clone lies one base away. The V call is TRBV11-3, the J call TRBJ2-2; the D gene could be TRBD1 or TRBD2 (5 bases each). CDR3 length: 14 residues. CDR1 is SGHNT, CDR2 YENEEA, per germline. V gave up 1 base and J gave up 9 bases, with 12 bases separating them. CDR3 DNA sequence: TGTGCCAGCAGCTTAGCGGGGCAGACCAGGGAGCTGTTTTTT. It specifies CASSLAGQTRELFF.

This clonotype was counted many times. The rearrangement joins TRBV10-2 to TRBJ2-7; TRBD1 agrees at 7 bases. Germline V CDR1 and CDR2: WSHSY, SAAADI. The J segment lost 0 bases and the V segment lost 2 bases, leaving 7 bases of the junction unmatched. The CDR3 is 16 residues long. The CDR3 sequence: CASSEPTGSGSYEQYF. The CDR3 DNA follows: TGCGCCAGCAGTGAGCCGACAGGGTCGGGCTCCTACGAGCAGTACTTC.

About this clonotype itself: Because the CDR3 is missing its conserved closing phenylalanine or tryptophan, this is likely a read error. Because the CDR3's place on the DNA is in doubt, the DNA is left out and the CDR3 is given as listed by TCRdb. V gene TRBV15 combines with J gene TRBJ1-6; the D call in the table, TRBD1, was not verified against the DNA. The CDR3 spans 15 amino acids, including both terminal residues. Germline CDR1 reads LNHNV; CDR2 reads YYDKDF (reference sequence). This CDR3 reads CATSRDRDGYSPLHL.

This clonotype was seen many times. The chain carries TRBV6-5 and TRBJ2-7, with D possibly being TRBD1 (5 bases). The CDR3 runs 16 residues. Trimming shortened V by 0 bases and J by 2 bases, and 14 bases separated the two germline ends. The germline V gene encodes CDR1 MNHEY and CDR2 SVGAGI. The CDR3: CASSYSKATATYEQYF. The CDR3 bases are TGTGCCAGCAGTTACTCGAAGGCGACAGCAACCTACGAGCAGTACTTC.

This clonotype was observed many times. This chain joins TRBV7-6 and TRBJ1-2; D not certain. V was clipped by 5 bases and J by 3 bases, with 16 bases between them. CDR3 size: 15 residues. Germline CDR1 reads SGHVS; CDR2 reads FNYEAQ. In DNA, the CDR3 is TGTGCCAGCAGCCCCCTCGCCTACAAAGACTATGGCTACACCTTC. This sequence encodes CASSPLAYKDYGYTF.

There are many counts of this clonotype. This rearrangement joins TRBV7-9 to TRBJ1-4; 7 bases are shared with TRBD1. Trimming took 5 bases from V and 3 from J; bases not matched to a gene: 6. The CDR3 contains 15 residues. Germline V gene data show CDR1 as SEHNR and CDR2 as FQNEAQ (reference sequence). The CDR3 bases are TGTGCCAGCAGCACAAGACAGGGCTCTAATGAAAAACTGTTTTTT. As protein: CASSTRQGSNEKLFF.